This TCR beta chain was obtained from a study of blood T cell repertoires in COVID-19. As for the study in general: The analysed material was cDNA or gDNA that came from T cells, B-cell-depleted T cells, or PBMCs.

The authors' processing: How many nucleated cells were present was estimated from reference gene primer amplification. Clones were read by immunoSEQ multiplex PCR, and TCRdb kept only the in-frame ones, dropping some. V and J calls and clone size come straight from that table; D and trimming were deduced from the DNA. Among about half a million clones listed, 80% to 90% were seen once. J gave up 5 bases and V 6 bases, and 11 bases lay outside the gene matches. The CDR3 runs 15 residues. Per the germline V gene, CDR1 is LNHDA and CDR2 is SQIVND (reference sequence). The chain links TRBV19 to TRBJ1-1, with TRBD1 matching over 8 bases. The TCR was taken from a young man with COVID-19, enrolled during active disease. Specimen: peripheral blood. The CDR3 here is CASSAPGQEGTEAFF. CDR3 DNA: TGTGCCAGTAGCGCGCCGGGACAGGAGGGGACTGAAGCTTTCTTT.